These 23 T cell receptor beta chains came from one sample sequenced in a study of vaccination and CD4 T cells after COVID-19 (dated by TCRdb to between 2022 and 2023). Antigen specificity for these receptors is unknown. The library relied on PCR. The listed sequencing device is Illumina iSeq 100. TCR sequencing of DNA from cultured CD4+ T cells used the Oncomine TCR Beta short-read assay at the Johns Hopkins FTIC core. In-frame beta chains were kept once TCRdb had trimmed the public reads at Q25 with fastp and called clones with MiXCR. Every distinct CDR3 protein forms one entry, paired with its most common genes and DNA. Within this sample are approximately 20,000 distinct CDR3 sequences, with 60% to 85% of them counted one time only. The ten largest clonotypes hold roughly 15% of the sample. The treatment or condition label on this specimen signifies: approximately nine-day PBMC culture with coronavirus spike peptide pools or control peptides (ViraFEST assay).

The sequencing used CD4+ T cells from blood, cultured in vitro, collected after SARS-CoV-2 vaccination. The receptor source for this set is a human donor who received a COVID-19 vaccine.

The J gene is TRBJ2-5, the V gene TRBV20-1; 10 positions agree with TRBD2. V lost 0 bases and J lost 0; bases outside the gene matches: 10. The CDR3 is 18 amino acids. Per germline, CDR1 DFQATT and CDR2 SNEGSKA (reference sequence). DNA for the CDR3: TGCAGTGCTAGAGATACTCGTCTAGCGGGGGTATACCAAGAGACCCAGTACTTC. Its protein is CSARDTRLAGVYQETQYF.

The CDR3 DNA follows: TGTGCCAGCAGTTTATCGATAGGGGCCGATACGCAGTATTTT. Protein: CASSLSIGADTQYF. The chain links TRBV27 to TRBJ2-3; perhaps TRBD1 as D (5 bases). This CDR3 contains 14 residues. Germline V gene data show CDR1 as MNHEY and CDR2 as SMNVEV (reference sequence). Between the trimmed V and J ends, which lost 0 bases and 6 bases, there was a span of 10 bases.

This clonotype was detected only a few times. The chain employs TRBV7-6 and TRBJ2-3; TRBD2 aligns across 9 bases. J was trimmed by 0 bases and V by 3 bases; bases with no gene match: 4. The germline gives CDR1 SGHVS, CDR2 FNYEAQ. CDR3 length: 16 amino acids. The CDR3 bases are TGTGCCAGCAGCTTCTCTAGCGGGGCTAGCACAGATACGCAGTATTTT. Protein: CASSFSSGASTDTQYF.

The DNA for the CDR3 is TGTGCCAGCAGTGAAAATTGGGGGGCTGGAAACACCATATATTTT. Amino acids: CASSENWGAGNTIYF. This chain links TRBV6-4 with TRBJ1-3; TRBD1 might be the D (5 bases). Germline V CDR1 and CDR2: MRHNA, SNTAGT. With 3 bases removed from V and 2 bases from J, the gap between germline ends came to 11 bases. The CDR3 extends over 15 amino acids.

The CDR3 DNA sequence: TGTGCCACCAGCAGAGTATTGGCGGGAGAGCAGTTCTTC. It yields the protein CATSRVLAGEQFF. This rearrangement joins TRBV15 to TRBJ2-1; weak D call: TRBD2 (6 bases). Germline values: CDR1 LNHNV, CDR2 YYDKDF (reference sequence). This CDR3 region has 13 residues. The germline V and J ends were trimmed by 1 base and 10 bases, with 11 bases remaining between them.

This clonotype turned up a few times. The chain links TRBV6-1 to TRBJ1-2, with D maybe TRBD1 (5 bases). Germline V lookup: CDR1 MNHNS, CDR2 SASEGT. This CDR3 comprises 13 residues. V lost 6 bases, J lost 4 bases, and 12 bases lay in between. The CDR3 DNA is TGTGCCAGCAGCCAGGCGACAGTCTATGGCTACACCTTC. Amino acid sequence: CASSQATVYGYTF.

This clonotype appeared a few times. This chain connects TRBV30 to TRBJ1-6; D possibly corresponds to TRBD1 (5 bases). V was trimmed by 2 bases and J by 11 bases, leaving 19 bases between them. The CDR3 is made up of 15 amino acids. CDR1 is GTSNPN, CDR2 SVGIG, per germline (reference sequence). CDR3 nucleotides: TGTGCCTGGAGTTTCCCCGGGACCCAACATGCACCCCTCCACTTT. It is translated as CAWSFPGTQHAPLHF.

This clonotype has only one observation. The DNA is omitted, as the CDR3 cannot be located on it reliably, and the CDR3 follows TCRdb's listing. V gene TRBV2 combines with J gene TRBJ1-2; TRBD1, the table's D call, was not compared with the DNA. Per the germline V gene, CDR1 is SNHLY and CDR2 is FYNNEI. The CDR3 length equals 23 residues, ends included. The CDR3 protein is CASSNGANVLTFGAGSGKGGYTF.

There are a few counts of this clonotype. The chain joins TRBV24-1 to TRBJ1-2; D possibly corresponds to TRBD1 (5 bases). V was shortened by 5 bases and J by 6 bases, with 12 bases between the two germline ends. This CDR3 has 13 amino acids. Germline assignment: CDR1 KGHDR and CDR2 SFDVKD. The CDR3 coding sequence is TGTGCCACCAGTGCCACGGAGGGACATGGCTACACCTTC. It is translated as CATSATEGHGYTF.

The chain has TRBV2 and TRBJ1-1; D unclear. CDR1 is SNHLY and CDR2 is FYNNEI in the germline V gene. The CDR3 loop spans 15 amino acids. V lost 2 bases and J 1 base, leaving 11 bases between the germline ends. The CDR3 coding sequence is TGTGCCAGCAGTGAATCCGGCAGGCCGAACACTGAAGCTTTCTTT. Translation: CASSESGRPNTEAFF.

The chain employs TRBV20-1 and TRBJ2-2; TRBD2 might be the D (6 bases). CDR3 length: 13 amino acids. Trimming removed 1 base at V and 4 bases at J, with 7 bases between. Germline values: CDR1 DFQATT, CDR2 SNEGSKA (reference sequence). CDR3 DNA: TGCAGTGCTAGAGCGGGACTCACCGGGGAGCTGTTTTTT. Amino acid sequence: CSARAGLTGELFF.

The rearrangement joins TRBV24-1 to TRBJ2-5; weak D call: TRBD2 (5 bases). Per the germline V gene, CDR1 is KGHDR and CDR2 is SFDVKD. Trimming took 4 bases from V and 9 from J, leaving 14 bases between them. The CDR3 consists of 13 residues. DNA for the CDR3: TGTGCCACCAGTGAAGCAGCGGTTCCGGCCCAGTACTTC. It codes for CATSEAAVPAQYF.

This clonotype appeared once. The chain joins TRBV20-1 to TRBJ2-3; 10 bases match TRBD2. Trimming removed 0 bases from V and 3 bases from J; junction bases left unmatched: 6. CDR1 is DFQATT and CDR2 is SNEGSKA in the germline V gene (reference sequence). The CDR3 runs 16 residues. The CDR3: CSARDQSGGGTDTQYF. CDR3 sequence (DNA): TGCAGTGCTAGAGATCAGAGCGGGGGGGGAACAGATACGCAGTATTTT.

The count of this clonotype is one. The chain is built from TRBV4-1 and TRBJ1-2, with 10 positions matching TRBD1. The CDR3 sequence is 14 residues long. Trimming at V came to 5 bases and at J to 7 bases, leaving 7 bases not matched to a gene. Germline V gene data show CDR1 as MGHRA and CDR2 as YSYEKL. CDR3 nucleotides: TGCGCCAGCAGCACGGACAGGGGGTCGGGTGGCTACACCTTC. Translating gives CASSTDRGSGGYTF.

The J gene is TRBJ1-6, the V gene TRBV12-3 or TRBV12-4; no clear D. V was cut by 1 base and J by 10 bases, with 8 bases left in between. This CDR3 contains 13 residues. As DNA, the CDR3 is TGTGCCAGCAGTTTAGAGCAAGGCTCACCCCTCCACTTT. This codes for CASSLEQGSPLHF.

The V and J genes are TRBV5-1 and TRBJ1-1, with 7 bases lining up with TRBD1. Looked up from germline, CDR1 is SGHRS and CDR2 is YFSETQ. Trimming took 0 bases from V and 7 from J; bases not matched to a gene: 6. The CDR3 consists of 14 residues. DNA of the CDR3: TGCGCCAGCAGCTTGGCCGGGACAGACGGTGAAGCTTTCTTT. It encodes CASSLAGTDGEAFF. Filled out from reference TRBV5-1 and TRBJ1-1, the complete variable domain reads KAGVTQTPRYLIKTRGQQVTLSCSPISGHRSVSWYQQTPGQGLQFLFEYFSETQRNKGNFPGRFSGRQFSNSRSEMNVSTLELGDSALYLCASSLAGTDGEAFFGQGTRLTVV.

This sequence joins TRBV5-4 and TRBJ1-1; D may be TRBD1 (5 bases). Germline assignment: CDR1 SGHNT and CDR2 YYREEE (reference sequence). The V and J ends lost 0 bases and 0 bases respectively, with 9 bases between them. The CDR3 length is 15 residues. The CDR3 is CASSLGGAMNTEAFF. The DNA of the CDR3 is TGTGCCAGCAGCTTGGGCGGGGCCATGAACACTGAAGCTTTCTTT.

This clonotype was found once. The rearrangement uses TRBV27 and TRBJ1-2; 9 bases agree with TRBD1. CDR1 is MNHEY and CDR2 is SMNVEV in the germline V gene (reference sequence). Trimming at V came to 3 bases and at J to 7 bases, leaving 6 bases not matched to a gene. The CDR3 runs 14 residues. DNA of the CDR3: TGTGCCAGCAGTTTCGGTCACAGGGGGCTTGGCTACACCTTC. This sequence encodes CASSFGHRGLGYTF.

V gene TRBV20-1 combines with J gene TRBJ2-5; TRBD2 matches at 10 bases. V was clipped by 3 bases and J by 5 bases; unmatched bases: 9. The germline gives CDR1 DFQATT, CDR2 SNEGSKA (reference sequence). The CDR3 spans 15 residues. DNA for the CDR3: TGCAGTGCTAGCCTCCCTCTAGCGGGGGTTGAGACCCAGTACTTC. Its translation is CSASLPLAGVETQYF.

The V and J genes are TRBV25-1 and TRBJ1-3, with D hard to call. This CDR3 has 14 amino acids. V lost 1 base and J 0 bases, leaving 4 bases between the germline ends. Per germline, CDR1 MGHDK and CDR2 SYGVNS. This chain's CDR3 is CASSEFRSGNTIYF. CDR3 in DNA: TGTGCCAGCAGTGAATTCCGCTCTGGAAACACCATATATTTT.

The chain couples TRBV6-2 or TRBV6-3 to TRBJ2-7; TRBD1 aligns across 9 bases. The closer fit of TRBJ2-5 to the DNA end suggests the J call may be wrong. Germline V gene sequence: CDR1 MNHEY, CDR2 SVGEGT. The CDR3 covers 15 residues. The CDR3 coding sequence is TGTGCCAGCAGTTACGCCGGGACAGGGCGAGAGACCCAGTACTTC. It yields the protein CASSYAGTGRETQYF.

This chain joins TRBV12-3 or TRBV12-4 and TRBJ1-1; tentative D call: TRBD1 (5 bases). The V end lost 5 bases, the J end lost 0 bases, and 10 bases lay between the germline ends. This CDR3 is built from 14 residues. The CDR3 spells CASSLQGLNTEAFF. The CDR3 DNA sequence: TGTGCCAGCAGTCTCCAGGGCCTGAACACTGAAGCTTTCTTT.

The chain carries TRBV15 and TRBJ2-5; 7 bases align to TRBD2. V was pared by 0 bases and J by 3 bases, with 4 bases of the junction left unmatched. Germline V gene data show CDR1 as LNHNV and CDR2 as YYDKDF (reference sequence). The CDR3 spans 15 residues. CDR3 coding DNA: TGTGCCACCAGCAGAGAGCGGGGGACTAAAGAGACCCAGTACTTC. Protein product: CATSRERGTKETQYF.